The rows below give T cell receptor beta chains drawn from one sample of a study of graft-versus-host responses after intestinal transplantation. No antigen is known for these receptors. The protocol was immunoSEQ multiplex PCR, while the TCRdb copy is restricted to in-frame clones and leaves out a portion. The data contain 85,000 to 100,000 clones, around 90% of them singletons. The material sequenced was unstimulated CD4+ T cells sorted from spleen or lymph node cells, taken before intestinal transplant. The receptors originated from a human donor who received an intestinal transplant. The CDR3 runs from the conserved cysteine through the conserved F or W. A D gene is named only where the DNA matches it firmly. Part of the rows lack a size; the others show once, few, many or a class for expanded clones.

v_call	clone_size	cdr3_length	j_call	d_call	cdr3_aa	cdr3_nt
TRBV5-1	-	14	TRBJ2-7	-	CASSLGVVGVEQYF	TGCGCCAGCAGCTTGGGGGTGGTAGGGGTCGAGCAGTACTTC
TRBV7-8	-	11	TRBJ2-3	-	CASSFIDTQYF	TGTGCCAGCAGCTTTATAGATACGCAGTATTTT
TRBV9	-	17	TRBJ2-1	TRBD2	CASSPRVAGGPGNEQFF	TGTGCCAGCAGCCCCCGGGTAGCGGGGGGGCCGGGCAATGAGCAGTTCTTC
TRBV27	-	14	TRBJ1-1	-	CASSLASVSTEAFF	TGTGCCAGCAGCTTAGCTTCCGTCAGCACTGAAGCTTTCTTT
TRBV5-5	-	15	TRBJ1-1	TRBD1	CASSLDPGGNTEAFF	TGTGCCAGCAGCTTGGATCCAGGGGGGAACACTGAAGCTTTCTTT
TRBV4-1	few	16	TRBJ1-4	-	CASSQARGGLGEKLFF	TGCGCCAGCAGCCAGGCGCGGGGGGGGCTCGGGGAAAAACTGTTTTTT
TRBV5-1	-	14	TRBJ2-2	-	CASIAQLNTGELFF	TGCGCCAGCATAGCTCAGCTGAACACCGGGGAGCTGTTTTTT
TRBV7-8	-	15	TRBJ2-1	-	CASSTTPDSYNEQFF	TGTGCCAGCAGCACAACACCCGACTCCTACAATGAGCAGTTCTTC
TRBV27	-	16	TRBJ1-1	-	CASSLYPGERNTEAFF	TGTGCCAGCAGTTTATACCCCGGGGAGCGGAACACTGAAGCTTTCTTT
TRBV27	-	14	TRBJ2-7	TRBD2	CASREGLAAYEQYF	TGTGCCAGCAGGGAGGGACTAGCAGCCTACGAGCAGTACTTC
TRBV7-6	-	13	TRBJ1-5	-	CASSLGPYQPQHF	TGTGCCAGCAGCTTAGGGCCTTATCAGCCCCAGCATTTT
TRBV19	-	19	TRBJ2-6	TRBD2	CASSPQGSGGGAGANVLTF	TGTGCCAGTAGTCCCCAAGGAAGTGGCGGGGGTGCTGGGGCCAACGTCCTGACTTTC
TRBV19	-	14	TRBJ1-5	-	CASSRPQGDQPQHF	TGTGCCAGTAGTCGGCCACAGGGCGATCAGCCCCAGCATTTT
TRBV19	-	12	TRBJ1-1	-	CASSIGGSTAFF	TGTGCCAGTAGTATCGGAGGGTCTACGGCTTTCTTT
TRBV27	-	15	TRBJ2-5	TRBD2	CASSLSGGAWETQYF	TGTGCCAGCAGTCTTAGCGGGGGGGCGTGGGAGACCCAGTACTTC
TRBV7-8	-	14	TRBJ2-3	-	CASSPRLSTDTQYF	TGTGCCAGCAGCCCGAGACTCAGCACAGATACGCAGTATTTT
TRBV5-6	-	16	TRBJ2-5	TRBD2	CASSFGTSGGRETQYF	TGTGCCAGCAGCTTTGGGACTAGCGGGGGTAGGGAGACCCAGTACTTC
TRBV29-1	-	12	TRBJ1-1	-	CSVNEANTEAFF	TGCAGCGTTAATGAGGCGAACACTGAAGCTTTCTTT
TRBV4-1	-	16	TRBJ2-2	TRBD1	CASSQDETGQTGELFF	TGCGCCAGCAGCCAAGATGAGACAGGGCAGACCGGGGAGCTGTTTTTT
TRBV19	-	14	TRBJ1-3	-	CASRPGHSGNTIYF	TGTGCCAGTAGGCCGGGACACTCTGGAAACACCATATATTTT
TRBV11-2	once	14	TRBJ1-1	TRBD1	CASSLVQGGTEAFF	TGTGCCAGCAGCTTAGTACAGGGGGGCACTGAAGCTTTCTTT
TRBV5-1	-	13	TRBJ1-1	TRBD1	CASQSIGGAEAFF	TGCGCCAGCCAATCTATAGGGGGCGCTGAAGCTTTCTTT
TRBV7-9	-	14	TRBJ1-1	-	CASSPRSGSAEAFF	TGTGCCAGCAGCCCCCGTAGCGGGAGTGCTGAAGCTTTCTTT
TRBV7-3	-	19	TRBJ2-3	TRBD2	CASSARGAGGPGGTDTQYF	TGTGCCAGCAGCGCCCGGGGTGCGGGGGGACCTGGCGGCACAGATACGCAGTATTTT
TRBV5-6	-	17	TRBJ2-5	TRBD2	CASSFSGGPVNQETQYF	TGTGCCAGCTCCTTTAGCGGGGGCCCGGTCAATCAAGAGACCCAGTACTTC
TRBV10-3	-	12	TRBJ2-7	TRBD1	CAISGTDYEQYF	TGTGCCATCTCAGGGACAGACTACGAGCAGTACTTC
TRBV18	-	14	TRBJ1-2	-	CASSPTEGGSGYTF	TGTGCCAGCTCACCCACGGAGGGCGGCAGTGGCTACACCTTC
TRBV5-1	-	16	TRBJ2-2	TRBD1	CASSPRGTGFYGELFF	TGCGCCAGCAGCCCGAGAGGGACAGGGTTTTACGGGGAGCTGTTTTTT
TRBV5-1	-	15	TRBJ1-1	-	CASSLAAGTFPGAFF	TGCGCCAGCAGCTTGGCTGCCGGGACATTCCCCGGGGCTTTCTTT
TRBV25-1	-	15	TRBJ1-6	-	CASSDPSSYNSPLHF	TGTGCCAGCAGTGACCCCAGCTCCTATAATTCACCCCTCCACTTT
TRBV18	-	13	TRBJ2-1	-	CASSRRDSNEQFF	TGTGCCAGCTCCCGACGGGACTCCAATGAGCAGTTCTTC
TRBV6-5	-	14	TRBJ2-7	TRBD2	CASRTGTIVAEQYF	TGTGCCAGCAGAACCGGGACTATAGTCGCCGAGCAGTACTTC
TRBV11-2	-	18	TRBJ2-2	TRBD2	CASSLRTSGGRSTGELFF	TGTGCCAGCAGCTTACGGACTAGCGGGGGGCGTAGCACCGGGGAGCTGTTTTTT
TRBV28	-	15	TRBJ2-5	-	CASDRGGGVEETQYF	TGTGCCAGTGATAGGGGGGGCGGGGTCGAAGAGACCCAGTACTTC
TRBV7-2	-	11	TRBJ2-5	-	CASSQLETQYF	TGTGCCAGCAGCCAACTGGAGACCCAGTACTTC
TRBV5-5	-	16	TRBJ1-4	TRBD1	CASSLGGTGGNEKLFF	TGTGCCAGCAGCTTGGGGGGGACAGGGGGTAATGAAAAACTGTTTTTT
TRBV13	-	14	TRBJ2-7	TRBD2	CASSSMGGSYEQYF	TGTGCCAGCAGCTCCATGGGGGGGTCCTACGAGCAGTACTTC
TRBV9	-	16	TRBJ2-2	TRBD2	CASSPWLAGNTGELFF	TGTGCCAGCAGCCCCTGGCTAGCGGGAAACACCGGGGAGCTGTTTTTT
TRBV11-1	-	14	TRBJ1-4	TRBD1	CASSLSEGQEKLFF	TGTGCCAGCAGCTTATCTGAGGGACAGGAAAAACTGTTTTTT
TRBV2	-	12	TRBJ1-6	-	CASSEGTIALHF	TGTGCCAGCAGTGAAGGGACTATAGCCCTCCACTTT
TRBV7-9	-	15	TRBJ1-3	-	CASSLAGGSGNTIYF	TGTGCCAGCAGCTTAGCGGGGGGTTCTGGAAACACCATATATTTT
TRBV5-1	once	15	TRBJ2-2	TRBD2	CASSLVAGDFGELFF	TGCGCCAGCAGCTTGGTAGCGGGGGACTTCGGGGAGCTGTTTTTT
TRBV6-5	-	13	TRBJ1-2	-	CASTDRNNYGYTF	TGTGCCAGCACCGACAGAAACAACTATGGCTACACCTTC